This T cell receptor (beta chain) appears in the sequencing data of a study of tissue T cells after allogeneic stem cell transplantation. Overall study findings and caveats: Tissue-detected TCR repertoire was only partly captured by blood and spleen T cells. Few T cell clones were shared across patients, but motif clusters showed tissue-specific shared signatures. Anatomically similar tissues had similar TCR repertoires within each patient. Sampling depth was limited, and the cohort was small and clinically varied.

Time point defined: mouse harvest day 7 after allogeneic transplant. The graft held 10^6 splenic CD5+ T cells and 10^7 T-cell-depleted bone marrow cells. This clone was found a few times. Its antigen remains unknown. The gene names given are mouse names. With the read ending 1 residue before the CDR3 end, the germline J gene is used to fill in that end. There are 13 residues in the CDR3. The germline gives CDR1 LGHNA, CDR2 YNLKQL (reference sequence). The V and J ends lost 4 bases and 2 bases respectively, with 7 bases between them. The table came from immunoSEQ multiplex PCR; TCRdb's copy has only in-frame clones and leaves some out. This table has 6,500 to 8,000 clones, roughly half appearing once.

This receptor was taken from a female BALB/c mouse given C57BL/6 T cells with graft-versus-host disease after an allogeneic hematopoietic cell transplant. The rearrangement joins TRBV5 to TRBJ2-5; no reliable D call. Sequenced input: gut tissue. CDR3 DNA, as far as it was read: TGTGCCAGCAGCCCCCTGAGCCAAGACACCCAGTAC. Protein sequence: CASSPLSQDTQY. The full CDR3 protein is CASSPLSQDTQYF.